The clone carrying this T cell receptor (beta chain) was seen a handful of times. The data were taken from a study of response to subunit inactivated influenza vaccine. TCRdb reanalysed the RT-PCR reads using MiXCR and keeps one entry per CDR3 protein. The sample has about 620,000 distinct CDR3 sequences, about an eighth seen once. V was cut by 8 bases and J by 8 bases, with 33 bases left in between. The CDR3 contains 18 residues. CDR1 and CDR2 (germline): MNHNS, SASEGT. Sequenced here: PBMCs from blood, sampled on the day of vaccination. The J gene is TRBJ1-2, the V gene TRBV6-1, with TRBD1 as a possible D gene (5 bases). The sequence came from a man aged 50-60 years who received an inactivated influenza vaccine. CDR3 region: CASPPKTLRRGPGDGYTF. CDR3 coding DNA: TGTGCCAGCCCGCCAAAAACACTCAGAAGGGGCCCCGGCGACGGCTACACCTTC.